A selection of T cell receptor beta chains follows, all from one sample in a study of shared clonotypes between healthy human individuals. The protocol was immunoSEQ multiplex PCR, while the TCRdb copy is restricted to in-frame clones and leaves out a portion. The repertoire consists of about 530,000 clones, with approximately 95% occurring once and the leading ten covering 0.055% to 0.075%. The specimen sequenced was naive CD4+ T cells sorted from blood. Receptors originate from a woman aged 25-40 years in good health. Each CDR3 is given with its conserved first and last residue. D genes are given only for firm matches.

CDR3: CASSTKSRSGRVNEQFF; DNA: TGTGCCAGTAGTACCAAATCTAGGAGCGGGAGGGTGAATGAGCAGTTCTTC; V: TRBV19; J: TRBJ2-1; D: TRBD2
CDR3: CASSRRRINEKLFF; DNA: TGTGCCAGCAGTCGGCGCCGGATTAATGAAAAACTGTTTTTT; V: TRBV27; J: TRBJ1-4; D: -
CDR3: CASSLMAGGSGTGELFF; DNA: TGTGCCAGCAGCTTAATGGCGGGAGGATCGGGCACCGGGGAGCTGTTTTTT; V: TRBV7-6; J: TRBJ2-2; D: TRBD2
CDR3: CASSGNTDTQYF; DNA: TGTGCCAGTAGCGGGAACACAGATACGCAGTATTTT; V: TRBV28; J: TRBJ2-3; D: TRBD2
CDR3: CASSPTVPYGYTF; DNA: TGTGCCAGCAGCCCGACAGTTCCCTATGGCTACACCTTC; V: TRBV28; J: TRBJ1-2; D: -
CDR3: CASSLRGPNQPQHF; DNA: TGTGCCAGCAGCTTGAGGGGGCCTAATCAGCCCCAGCATTTT; V: TRBV5-6; J: TRBJ1-5; D: TRBD1
CDR3: CASSRQGSGGETQYF; DNA: TGTGCCAGCAGTCGCCAGGGTAGCGGGGGGGAGACCCAGTACTTC; V: TRBV28; J: TRBJ2-5; D: TRBD2
CDR3: CASSGAWNEQFF; DNA: TGTGCCAGCTCAGGCGCCTGGAATGAGCAGTTCTTC; V: TRBV18; J: TRBJ2-1; D: -
CDR3: CASSLLGDLGNTIYF; DNA: TGTGCCAGCAGTTTGTTGGGGGACTTGGGAAACACCATATATTTT; V: TRBV28; J: TRBJ1-3; D: -
CDR3: CASSIGPQSGTDTQYF; DNA: TGTGCCAGTAGTATTGGGCCCCAATCCGGGACAGATACGCAGTATTTT; V: TRBV19; J: TRBJ2-3; D: -
CDR3: CASSQVRTSGPPTQYF; DNA: TGCGCCAGCAGCCAAGTGAGGACTAGCGGGCCGCCAACGCAGTATTTT; V: TRBV4-1; J: TRBJ2-3; D: TRBD2
CDR3: CASSLTSGRAGGEQFF; DNA: TGTGCCAGCAGCTTAACTAGTGGGAGGGCCGGAGGTGAGCAGTTCTTC; V: TRBV11-2; J: TRBJ2-1; D: TRBD2
CDR3: CASKDRAPLSYEQYF; DNA: TGTGCCAGCAAGGACAGGGCGCCCCTCTCCTACGAGCAGTACTTC; V: TRBV6-5; J: TRBJ2-7; D: TRBD1
CDR3: CASSYRRTWRETQYF; DNA: TGTGCCAGCAGTTATCGACGGACTTGGAGGGAGACCCAGTACTTC; V: TRBV27; J: TRBJ2-5; D: -
CDR3: CASSGGLAASSYNEQFF; DNA: TGTGCCAGCAGTGGGGGACTAGCGGCTAGCTCCTACAATGAGCAGTTCTTC; V: TRBV6-4; J: TRBJ2-1; D: TRBD2
CDR3: CASSQDRTTPRNQPQHF; DNA: TGCGCCAGCAGCCAAGATCGGACAACCCCAAGGAATCAGCCCCAGCATTTT; V: TRBV4-1; J: TRBJ1-5; D: -
CDR3: CASSQCEQYF; DNA: TGTGCCAGCAGTCAGTGCGAGCAGTACTTC; V: TRBV28; J: TRBJ2-7; D: -
CDR3: CSVREQGNQPQHF; DNA: TGCAGCGTCCGCGAACAGGGAAATCAGCCCCAGCATTTT; V: TRBV29-1; J: TRBJ1-5; D: -
CDR3: CASSPDGSYEQYF; DNA: TGTGCCAGCTCACCGGACGGGAGCTACGAGCAGTACTTC; V: TRBV18; J: TRBJ2-7; D: -
CDR3: CASSFRGQGENYGYTF; DNA: TGTGCCAGCAGTTTCCGGGGACAGGGAGAGAACTATGGCTACACCTTC; V: TRBV28; J: TRBJ1-2; D: TRBD1
CDR3: CASSPGGTSTDTQYF; DNA: TGTGCCAGCAGCCCCGGTGGGACTAGCACAGATACGCAGTATTTT; V: TRBV11-3; J: TRBJ2-3; D: -
CDR3: CASSPRLSYYGYTF; DNA: TGTGCCAGCAGCCCGCGTCTCAGTTACTATGGCTACACCTTC; V: TRBV9; J: TRBJ1-2; D: -
CDR3: CASSELGSGANVLTF; DNA: TGTGCCAGCAGCGAATTAGGGTCTGGGGCCAACGTCCTGACTTTC; V: TRBV6-5; J: TRBJ2-6; D: -
CDR3: CASSPDRAPAYEKLFF; DNA: TGTGCCAGCAGTCCTGACAGGGCTCCGGCCTATGAAAAACTGTTTTTT; V: TRBV27; J: TRBJ1-4; D: TRBD1
CDR3: CASRKGLAGANSGANVLTF; DNA: TGTGCCAGCAGAAAGGGGCTAGCGGGGGCTAACTCTGGGGCCAACGTCCTGACTTTC; V: TRBV2; J: TRBJ2-6; D: TRBD2